The rows below give T cell receptor beta chains drawn from one sample of a study of cytomegalovirus exposure and HLA in healthy donors. Sequencing was performed with immunoSEQ multiplex PCR; in TCRdb, only in-frame clones are kept and a portion is missing. The sample table sets out 87,000 or so clones. Sequencing used PBMCs. The receptors derive from a man in his forties or fifties in good health and CMV-seropositive. Each CDR3 is given with its conserved first and last residue. A D gene is named only where the DNA matches it firmly.

TRBV6-1	TRBD2	TRBJ2-1	CASRGLAGGGEQFF	TGTGCCAGCCGGGGGCTAGCGGGCGGTGGGGAGCAGTTCTTC
TRBV11-2	NA	TRBJ2-7	CASSLGGVAYEQYF	TGTGCCAGCAGCTTAGGAGGTGTCGCATACGAGCAGTACTTC
TRBV4-1	NA	TRBJ2-2	CASSQGLAFGRRVGGELFF	TGCGCCAGCAGCCAAGGGTTAGCGTTTGGGCGGCGGGTAGGCGGGGAGCTGTTTTTT
TRBV7-9	TRBD1	TRBJ2-2	CASSKTSYRGQGDTGELFF	TGTGCCAGCAGCAAGACCTCATACAGGGGGCAGGGTGATACCGGGGAGCTGTTTTTT
TRBV4-2	NA	TRBJ2-4	CASSQTGTGLAKNIQYF	TGTGCCAGCAGCCAGACCGGGACTGGTCTAGCCAAAAACATTCAGTACTTC
TRBV5-6	TRBD2	TRBJ2-3	CASSTRTSGIFTDTQYF	TGTGCCAGCAGCACACGGACTAGCGGGATTTTTACAGATACGCAGTATTTT
TRBV2	NA	TRBJ1-3	CASSAWRSGNTIYF	TGTGCCAGCAGTGCCTGGAGGTCTGGAAACACCATATATTTT
TRBV18	NA	TRBJ2-3	CASSLTSGQKSEGTDTQYF	TGTGCCAGCTCACTAACCTCGGGACAAAAAAGTGAGGGCACAGATACGCAGTATTTT
TRBV29-1	TRBD2	TRBJ2-3	CSVGLAGTTDTQYF	TGCAGCGTTGGCCTAGCGGGAACCACAGATACGCAGTATTTT
TRBV5-1	NA	TRBJ1-5	CASSLTGPDQPQHF	TGCGCCAGCAGCTTGACAGGCCCCGATCAGCCCCAGCATTTT
TRBV4-2	NA	TRBJ2-7	CASPRVWGRGAYEQYF	TGTGCCAGCCCTCGGGTTTGGGGCAGGGGAGCCTACGAGCAGTACTTC